The sample holds a few counts of the clone carrying this TCR beta chain. Between the trimmed V and J ends, which lost 0 bases and 5 bases, there was a span of 19 bases. Germline CDR1 and CDR2: SQVTM and ANQGSEA. CDR3 length: 16 residues. This table comes from immunoSEQ multiplex PCR, and its TCRdb copy is limited to in-frame clones, with some not included. The table has around 340,000 clones, more than 60% seen once; the top ten hold around 9.3%. These data come from a study of shared clonotypes between healthy human individuals. Sequencing input: memory CD4+ T cells sorted from blood. As for subset: CD45RA-negative fraction. The V gene is TRBV29-1, the J gene TRBJ1-1; a possible D gene is TRBD1 (5 bases). The origin of this receptor is a man aged 30 to 39 in good health. The CDR3 sequence: CSVEDYLAGKGTEAFF. CDR3 sequence (DNA): TGCAGCGTTGAAGATTACTTGGCAGGGAAGGGAACTGAAGCTTTCTTT. The variable domain in full, completed from reference TRBV29-1 and TRBJ1-1, reads SAVISQKPSRDICQRGTSLTIQCQVDSQVTMMFWYRQQPGQSLTLIATANQGSEATYESGFVIDKFPISRPNLTFSTLTVSNMSPEDSSIYLCSVEDYLAGKGTEAFFGQGTRLTVV.